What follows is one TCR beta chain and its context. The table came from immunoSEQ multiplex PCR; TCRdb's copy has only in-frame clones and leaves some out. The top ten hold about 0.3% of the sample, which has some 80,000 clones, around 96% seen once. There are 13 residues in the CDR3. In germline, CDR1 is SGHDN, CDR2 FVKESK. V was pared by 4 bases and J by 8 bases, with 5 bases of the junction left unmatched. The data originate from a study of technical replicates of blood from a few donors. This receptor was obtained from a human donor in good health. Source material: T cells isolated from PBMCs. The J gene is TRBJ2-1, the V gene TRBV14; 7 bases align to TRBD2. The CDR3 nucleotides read TGTGCCAGCAGCCTAGGCGGGAGTTATGAGCAGTTCTTC. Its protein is CASSLGGSYEQFF.